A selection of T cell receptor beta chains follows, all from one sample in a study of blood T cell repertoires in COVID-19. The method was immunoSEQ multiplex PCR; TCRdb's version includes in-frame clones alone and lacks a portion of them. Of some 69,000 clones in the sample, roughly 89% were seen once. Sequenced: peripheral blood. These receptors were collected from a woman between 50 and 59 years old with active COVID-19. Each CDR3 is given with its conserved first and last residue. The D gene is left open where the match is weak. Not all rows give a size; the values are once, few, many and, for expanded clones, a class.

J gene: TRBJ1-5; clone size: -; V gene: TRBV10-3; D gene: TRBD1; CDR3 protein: CAIRDREQQPQHF; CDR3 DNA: TGTGCCATCAGAGACAGGGAACAACAGCCCCAGCATTTT
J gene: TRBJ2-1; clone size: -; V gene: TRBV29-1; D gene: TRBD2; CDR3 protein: CSVGDYFNEQFF; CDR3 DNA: TGCAGCGTAGGGGACTACTTCAATGAGCAGTTCTTC
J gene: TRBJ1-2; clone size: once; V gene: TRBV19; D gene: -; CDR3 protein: CASTMNSRQGTNYGYTF; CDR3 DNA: TGTGCCAGTACGATGAACTCGAGGCAGGGCACTAACTATGGCTACACCTTC
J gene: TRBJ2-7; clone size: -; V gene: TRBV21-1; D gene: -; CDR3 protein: CASSRATIYEQYF; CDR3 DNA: TGTGCCAGCAGCCGCGCTACTATCTACGAGCAGTACTTC
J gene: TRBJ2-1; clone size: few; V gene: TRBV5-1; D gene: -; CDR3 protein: CASSPKGTYYDDEQFF; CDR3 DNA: TGCGCCAGCAGCCCAAAGGGGACTTATTATGATGATGAGCAGTTCTTC
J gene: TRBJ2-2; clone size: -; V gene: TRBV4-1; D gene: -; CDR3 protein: CASSQPIPKRMNTGELFF; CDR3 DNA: TGCGCCAGCAGCCAGCCCATTCCCAAGCGGATGAACACCGGGGAGCTGTTTTTT
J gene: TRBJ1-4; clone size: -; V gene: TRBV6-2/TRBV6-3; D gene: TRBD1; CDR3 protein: CASSYLGQGGEKLFF; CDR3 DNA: TGTGCCAGCAGTTACCTGGGACAGGGAGGTGAAAAACTGTTTTTT
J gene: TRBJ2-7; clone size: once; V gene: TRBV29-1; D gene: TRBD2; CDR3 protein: CSVQKTSGKYF; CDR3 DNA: TGCAGCGTACAGAAAACTAGCGGGAAGTACTTC
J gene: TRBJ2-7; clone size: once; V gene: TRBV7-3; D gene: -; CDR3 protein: CASSPGGQAYEQYF; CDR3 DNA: TGTGCCAGCAGCCCAGGGGGGCAAGCCTACGAGCAGTACTTC
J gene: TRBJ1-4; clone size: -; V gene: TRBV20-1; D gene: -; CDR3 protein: CSVQIGEKLFF; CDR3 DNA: TGCAGTGTACAAATCGGGGAAAAACTGTTTTTT
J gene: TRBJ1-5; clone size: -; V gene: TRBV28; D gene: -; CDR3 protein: CASSLRGEGNQPQHF; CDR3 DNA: TGTGCCAGCAGTTTAAGGGGCGAGGGCAATCAGCCCCAGCATTTT
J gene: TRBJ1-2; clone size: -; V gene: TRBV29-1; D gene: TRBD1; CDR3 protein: CSASDRAGYTF; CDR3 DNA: TGCAGCGCTTCGGACAGGGCAGGCTACACCTTC
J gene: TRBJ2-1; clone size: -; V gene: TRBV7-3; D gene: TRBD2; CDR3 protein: CASSPGSGTSYNEQFF; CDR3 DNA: TGTGCCAGCAGCCCGGGCAGCGGGACCTCCTACAATGAGCAGTTCTTC
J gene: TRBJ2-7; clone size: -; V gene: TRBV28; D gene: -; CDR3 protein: CASSLPPGSYEQYF; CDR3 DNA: TGTGCCAGCAGTTTACCCCCGGGAAGCTACGAGCAGTACTTC
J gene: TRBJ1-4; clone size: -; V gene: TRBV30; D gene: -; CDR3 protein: CAWRWTGVEKLFF; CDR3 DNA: TGTGCCTGGAGGTGGACTGGTGTGGAAAAACTGTTTTTT
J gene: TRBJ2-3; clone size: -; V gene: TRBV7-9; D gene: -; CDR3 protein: CASSPRGPDTQYF; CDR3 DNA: TGTGCCAGCAGCCCCAGAGGCCCAGATACGCAGTATTTT
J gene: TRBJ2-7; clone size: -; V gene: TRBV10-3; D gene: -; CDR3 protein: CAIKATAAGDEQYF; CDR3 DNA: TGTGCCATCAAGGCCACAGCGGCCGGCGACGAGCAGTACTTC
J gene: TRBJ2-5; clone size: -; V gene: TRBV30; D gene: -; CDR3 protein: CAWDHSGTQYF; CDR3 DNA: TGTGCCTGGGATCACTCGGGGACCCAGTACTTC
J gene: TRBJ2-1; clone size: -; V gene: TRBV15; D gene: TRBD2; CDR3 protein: CATSRASGGRGNEQFF; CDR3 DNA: TGTGCCACCAGCAGAGCTTCGGGAGGGCGAGGGAATGAGCAGTTCTTC
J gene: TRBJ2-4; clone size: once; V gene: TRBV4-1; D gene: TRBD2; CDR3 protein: CASSQGGGLAKNIQYF; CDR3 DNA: TGCGCCAGCAGCCAAGGGGGGGGACTAGCCAAAAACATTCAGTACTTC
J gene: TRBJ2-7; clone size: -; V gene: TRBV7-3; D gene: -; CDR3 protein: CATRLTTGTAPSGQYF; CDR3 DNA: TGTGCCACCCGACTCACAACCGGGACTGCGCCCTCTGGGCAGTACTTC
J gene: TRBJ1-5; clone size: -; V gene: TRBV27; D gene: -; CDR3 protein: CASMAGSNQPQHF; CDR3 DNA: TGTGCCAGCATGGCGGGGAGCAATCAGCCCCAGCATTTT
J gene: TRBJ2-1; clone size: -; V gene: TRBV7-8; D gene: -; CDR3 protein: CASSFRDFRNHEQFF; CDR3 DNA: TGTGCCAGCAGCTTCCGGGACTTCCGGAACCATGAGCAGTTCTTC
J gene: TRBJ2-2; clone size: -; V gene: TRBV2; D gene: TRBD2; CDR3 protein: CASRDQGLAGELFF; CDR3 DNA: TGTGCCAGCAGAGATCAGGGACTAGCGGGGGAGCTGTTTTTT
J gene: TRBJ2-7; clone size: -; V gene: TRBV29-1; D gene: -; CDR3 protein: CSVETQTVSYEQYF; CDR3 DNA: TGCAGCGTTGAAACACAGACCGTATCCTACGAGCAGTACTTC